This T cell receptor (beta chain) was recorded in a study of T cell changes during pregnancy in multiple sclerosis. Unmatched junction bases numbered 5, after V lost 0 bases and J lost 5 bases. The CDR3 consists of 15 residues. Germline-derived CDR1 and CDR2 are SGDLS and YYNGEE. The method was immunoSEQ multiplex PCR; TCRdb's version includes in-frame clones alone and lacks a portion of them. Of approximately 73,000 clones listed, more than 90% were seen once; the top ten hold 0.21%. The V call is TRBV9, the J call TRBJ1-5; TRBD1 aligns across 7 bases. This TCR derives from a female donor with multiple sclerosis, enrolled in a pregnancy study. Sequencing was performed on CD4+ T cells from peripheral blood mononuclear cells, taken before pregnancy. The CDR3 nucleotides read TGTGCCAGCAGCGTAGAAGGAGGGGGCGATCAGCCCCAGCATTTT. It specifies CASSVEGGGDQPQHF.